This T cell receptor (beta chain) was identified during a study of CD8 T cells in ankylosing spondylitis. Whole-study results and caveats: Significant enrichment of disease-linked clones was reported in matched ankylosing spondylitis synovial fluid. Disease-linked clones were found to be CD8+ and relatively rare in peripheral blood. Certain motif variants had earlier appeared in reactive arthritis synovial fluid and blood.

TCRdb reprocessed the 5' RACE reads with MiXCR, giving one entry per CDR3 protein. In the table there are about 64,000 distinct CDR3 sequences, 6.2% of which are singletons. Comments on this clonotype: Its antigen remains unknown.

The receptor was isolated from a male donor with ankylosing spondylitis. Sequenced: synovial fluid, either unsorted or a sorted T cell fraction (not recorded which).

The CDR3, as DNA: TGTGCCAGCAGCCAAAGCGGTCCCGGGAATGAGCAGTTCTTC. Residues: CASSQSGPGNEQFF. This chain uses TRBV7-7 with TRBJ2-1; a possible D gene is TRBD2 (5 bases). The CDR3 has 14 residues. V gave up 5 bases and J gave up 7 bases, with 15 bases separating them. The V gene's germline CDR1 is SSHAT and CDR2 FNYEAQ (reference sequence).